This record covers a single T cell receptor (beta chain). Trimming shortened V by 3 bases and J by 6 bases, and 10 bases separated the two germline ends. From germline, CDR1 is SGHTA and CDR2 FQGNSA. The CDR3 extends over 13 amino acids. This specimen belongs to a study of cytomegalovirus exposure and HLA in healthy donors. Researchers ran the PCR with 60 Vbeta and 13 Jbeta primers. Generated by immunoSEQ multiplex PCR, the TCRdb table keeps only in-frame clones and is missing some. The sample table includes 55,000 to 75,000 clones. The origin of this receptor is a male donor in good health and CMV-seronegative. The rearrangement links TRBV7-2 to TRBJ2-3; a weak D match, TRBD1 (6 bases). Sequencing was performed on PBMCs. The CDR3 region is CASSFLQGDTQYF. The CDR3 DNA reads TGTGCCAGCAGCTTTCTTCAGGGGGATACGCAGTATTTT.